This T cell receptor beta chain was recorded in a study of shared clonotypes between healthy human individuals (dated by TCRdb to the early 2020s). Study-wide context: The cohort included three men and a couple of women between 18 and 49 years of age. For each donor, CD4 naive and CD4 memory were each run on three plates, CD8 naive on two plates, and CD8 memory on one plate. To estimate repertoire size and how much clonotypes are shared between individuals, the study performed deep sequencing of blood TCR repertoires from 4 to 6 healthy adults. To increase sequencing depth and limit assay-specific biases, TCR repertoire library preparation and sequencing were carried out by different laboratories using diverse techniques. Leukapheresis yielded between about 0.94 and 9 billion PBMCs per donor.

Using the deep immunoSEQ assay, multiplex PCR amplified TCR CDR3 regions from genomic DNA. Extracted genomic DNA from each cell subset was distributed evenly across all wells of several immunoSEQ 96-well plates, and each plate was treated as a replicate. For sorted subsets, each replicate PCR was loaded with roughly 190 ng genomic DNA, equivalent to 25,000 to 35,000 T cell genomes. Purified libraries were quantified with a Qubit 3.0 fluorometer, sized on a Bioanalyzer 2100, and re-quantified with the KAPA Library Quantification kit. Every immunoSEQ 96-well plate was sequenced on a dedicated single-read 150-cycle Illumina NextSeq 550 flow cell. In the original analysis: Because the immunoSEQ output held only junctional sequences and lacked quality scores, the filtering could not match the filtering applied to full-length reads. To assign V/J genes and CDR3, sequences were annotated against IMGT germline references using PyIR, a Python wrapper for IgBLAST v1.9. Any read was removed if the V/J assignment was weak (E-value above 1e-6), the CDR3 was missing, or the read contained stop codons, out-of-frame junctions, or ambiguous translated residues. A V3J clonotype was defined by an identical inferred V gene, J gene, and CDR3 amino acid sequence. Percentage overlap between repertoires was computed as shared unique clonotypes divided by the size of the smaller repertoire. Repertoire richness was assessed with RTK rarefaction, the Chao1 estimator, and Recon v2.1 estimates of unobserved clonotypes. OLGA was used to compute generation probabilities for all TCRbeta clonotypes that the gDNA method yielded from four donors. TCRdb holds this immuneACCESS table with in-frame rearrangements only. Some clones are missing; in checked studies, unresolved V genes explain under half, and the rest has no known cause. V, J and clone size derive from that table, while D and trimming were established from the DNA sequence. For this sample the table gives roughly 1,800,000 clones, of which approximately 94% were detected only once. Of the sample, under 1.5% falls within the top ten clones.

CDR1 and CDR2 are read off the germline V gene as SGDLS and YYNGEE. Including the terminal cysteine and phenylalanine, the CDR3 comprises 13 residues. CDR3 DNA is the only sequence kept; it has 39 bases, read in frame from the first base. V and J lose 4 bases and 5 bases, and a span of 12 bases separates them. CD8 naive samples were obtained by positive selection for CCR7 among CD45RO-negative cells, yielding a CD45RA+CCR7+ population from which TemRA cells were excluded. Healthy HIV-negative adults with no recently reported acute infections or vaccinations were included as donors. Every donor was a Caucasian adult residing in Nashville, Tennessee, USA. Blood was obtained by leukapheresis, after which PBMCs were separated by Ficoll-Histopaque density gradient centrifugation and cryopreserved in liquid nitrogen vapor phase. Analytical flow cytometry was used to check the purity and quantity of each magnetically sorted T cell population. Each sorted fraction had its genomic DNA isolated and then quantified by UV absorbance on a Nanodrop 2000c.

Turning to this clone: Its antigen is still unknown. Base-call qualities are not available, and no considerably larger clone is one nucleotide away.

Results the study describes overall, beyond this receptor: Naive subsets generally had larger estimated clonotype richness than memory subsets did. Based on pairwise subsampling, the degree of clonotype sharing among donors was expected to be affected by sequencing depth. Across a handful of donors, roughly 5.4% of naive CD4, more than 3% of naive CD8, 2.3% of memory CD4, and under 0.45% of memory CD8 clonotypes were shared. Rarefaction of sorted-subset datasets indicated incomplete sequencing despite the large sequencing depth. Sampling was limited to blood, and TCR repertoires in tissue likely differ from TCR repertoires in blood. Compared with non-shared clonotypes, the clonotypes found in all four sorted-subset donors had higher generation probabilities. The genetic and exposure-history diversity represented was limited by the small number of donors.

The chain is assembled from TRBV9 and TRBJ2-5, with the D gene uncertain. Specimen: naive CD8+ T cells sorted from blood. In light of the paper, this sample's cell subset or site label describes: CD45RA+CCR7+. The sequence was collected from a man younger than 30 in good health. In nucleotides, the sequence is TGTGCCAGCAGCCCCAGACTGGGGGAGACCCAGTACTTC. Its protein product is CASSPRLGETQYF.